This T cell receptor (beta chain) came from a study of T-cell memory formation after mild COVID-19. V dropped 4 bases and J dropped 7; count of bases not matched to a gene: 11. Germline CDR1 reads SGHRS; CDR2 reads YFSETQ. The CDR3 consists of 15 residues. This clonotype was recorded many times. Its antigen is not identified. TCRdb reanalysed the 5' RACE reads using MiXCR and keeps one entry per CDR3 protein. Of about 210,000 distinct CDR3 sequences listed, under 12% are singletons. Study-level findings and limits: There was no confirmation that second-wave clones peaking on day 37 were SARS-CoV-2 specific. Detection of some responders pre-infection suggested pre-existing cross-reactive memory T cells participated.

Source material: PBMCs or a T cell subset sorted from them (not recorded which). This receptor was identified in a man aged 18-30 years who had mild COVID-19 (a few samples of this study predate the infection). Cell type and time point are not known. The gene calls are TRBV5-1 and TRBJ2-1; 7 bases are a match to TRBD1. The CDR3 here is CASSMTGFEINEQFF. Written as DNA, the CDR3 is TGCGCCAGCAGCATGACAGGGTTTGAAATTAATGAGCAGTTCTTC.